This is a list of T cell receptor beta chains from one sample in a study of OX40 agonist ivuxolimab in advanced cancers. Only in-frame clones appear in the TCRdb table, and some are missing; sequencing was by immunoSEQ multiplex PCR. This sample yields tens of thousands of clones, of which roughly nine tenths are seen a single time; roughly 8.9% belongs to the top ten. Sequenced here: CD4+ or CD8+ T cells sorted from blood, sampled in a trial of the OX40 agonist ivuxolimab. The receptor set was obtained from an adult with an advanced solid tumor such as melanoma, head and neck, liver or kidney cancer. CDR3s include the opening cysteine and the closing phenylalanine or tryptophan. D genes are given only for firm matches. Part of the rows lack a size; the others show once, few, many or a class for expanded clones.

clone size: NA; D gene: TRBD1; V gene: TRBV27; J gene: TRBJ1-3; CDR3 protein: CASSQQGMDTIYF; CDR3 DNA: TGTGCCAGCAGCCAACAGGGGATGGACACCATATATTTT
clone size: NA; D gene: NA; V gene: TRBV7-8; J gene: TRBJ1-5; CDR3 protein: CASTPGAASNQPQHF; CDR3 DNA: TGTGCCAGCACCCCCGGGGCGGCAAGCAATCAGCCCCAGCATTTT
clone size: NA; D gene: TRBD1; V gene: TRBV30; J gene: TRBJ2-2; CDR3 protein: CAWSPNTGEPGELFF; CDR3 DNA: TGTGCCTGGAGTCCCAACACAGGGGAACCCGGGGAGCTGTTTTTT
clone size: NA; D gene: NA; V gene: TRBV7-9; J gene: TRBJ2-7; CDR3 protein: CASSSPQAYEQYF; CDR3 DNA: TGTGCCAGCAGCTCCCCACAGGCCTACGAGCAGTACTTC
clone size: NA; D gene: TRBD2; V gene: TRBV5-4; J gene: TRBJ2-1; CDR3 protein: CASSLLLAEDNEQFF; CDR3 DNA: TGTGCCAGCAGCTTGCTACTAGCGGAGGACAATGAGCAGTTCTTC
clone size: NA; D gene: NA; V gene: TRBV14; J gene: TRBJ1-2; CDR3 protein: CASSQEQNYGYTF; CDR3 DNA: TGTGCCAGCAGCCAAGAACAGAACTATGGCTACACCTTC
clone size: once; D gene: TRBD1; V gene: TRBV5-1; J gene: TRBJ2-5; CDR3 protein: CASSLGTGEETQYF; CDR3 DNA: TGCGCCAGCAGCTTGGGGACAGGGGAAGAGACCCAGTACTTC
clone size: NA; D gene: NA; V gene: TRBV10-3; J gene: TRBJ2-7; CDR3 protein: CATGGPSYEQYF; CDR3 DNA: TGTGCCACCGGGGGGCCTTCCTACGAGCAGTACTTC
clone size: NA; D gene: NA; V gene: TRBV5-4; J gene: TRBJ1-4; CDR3 protein: CASSLRQGDEKLFF; CDR3 DNA: TGTGCCAGCAGCTTACGGCAGGGTGACGAAAAACTGTTTTTT
clone size: NA; D gene: TRBD2; V gene: TRBV5-4; J gene: TRBJ2-7; CDR3 protein: CASSLAGGSYEQYF; CDR3 DNA: TGTGCCAGCAGCTTAGCGGGGGGCTCCTACGAGCAGTACTTC
clone size: NA; D gene: NA; V gene: TRBV6-5; J gene: TRBJ1-4; CDR3 protein: CASSMAGGEKLFF; CDR3 DNA: TGTGCCAGCAGTATGGCGGGCGGTGAAAAACTGTTTTTT
clone size: once; D gene: NA; V gene: TRBV4-1; J gene: TRBJ2-1; CDR3 protein: CASSQEHGIQYNEQFF; CDR3 DNA: TGCGCCAGCAGCCAAGAACACGGGATACAGTACAATGAGCAGTTCTTC
clone size: NA; D gene: NA; V gene: TRBV5-4; J gene: TRBJ2-5; CDR3 protein: CASSQSGDRREETQYF; CDR3 DNA: TGTGCCAGCAGCCAATCAGGGGACCGGCGGGAGGAGACCCAGTACTTC
clone size: NA; D gene: NA; V gene: TRBV4-2; J gene: TRBJ2-2; CDR3 protein: CASSQAPPGSSDTGELFF; CDR3 DNA: TGTGCCAGCAGCCAAGCCCCACCTGGATCTTCGGACACCGGGGAGCTGTTTTTT
clone size: NA; D gene: NA; V gene: TRBV11-2; J gene: TRBJ1-4; CDR3 protein: CASSLAHRVDEKLFF; CDR3 DNA: TGTGCCAGCAGCTTAGCCCACAGGGTAGATGAAAAACTGTTTTTT
clone size: once; D gene: TRBD2; V gene: TRBV5-1; J gene: TRBJ2-2; CDR3 protein: CASSLTSGGGELFF; CDR3 DNA: TGCGCCAGCAGCTTGACTAGCGGAGGCGGGGAGCTGTTTTTT
clone size: NA; D gene: TRBD1; V gene: TRBV15; J gene: TRBJ2-7; CDR3 protein: CATSRDLSGTGVDEQYF; CDR3 DNA: TGTGCCACCAGCAGAGATCTTAGTGGGACAGGGGTGGACGAGCAGTACTTC
clone size: NA; D gene: TRBD2; V gene: TRBV10-3; J gene: TRBJ2-7; CDR3 protein: CAISERGRAYEQYF; CDR3 DNA: TGTGCCATCAGTGAACGCGGGAGGGCCTACGAGCAGTACTTC
clone size: NA; D gene: NA; V gene: TRBV7-9; J gene: TRBJ2-7; CDR3 protein: CASSLTQGLYEQYF; CDR3 DNA: TGTGCCAGCAGCTTAACACAGGGCTTGTACGAGCAGTACTTC
clone size: NA; D gene: NA; V gene: TRBV6-1; J gene: TRBJ1-4; CDR3 protein: CASGLSTNEKLFF; CDR3 DNA: TGTGCCAGCGGCCTCTCAACTAATGAAAAACTGTTTTTT
clone size: NA; D gene: NA; V gene: TRBV29-1; J gene: TRBJ2-7; CDR3 protein: CSVARTYEQYF; CDR3 DNA: TGCAGCGTTGCACGGACCTACGAGCAGTACTTC
clone size: NA; D gene: NA; V gene: TRBV25-1; J gene: TRBJ1-1; CDR3 protein: CASSEGTEAFF; CDR3 DNA: TGTGCCAGCAGTGAAGGGACTGAAGCTTTCTTT
clone size: NA; D gene: NA; V gene: TRBV5-1; J gene: TRBJ1-5; CDR3 protein: CASMRHGNQPQHF; CDR3 DNA: TGCGCCAGCATGCGACACGGGAATCAGCCCCAGCATTTT